Presented here are 15 T cell receptor beta chains from one specimen sequenced in a study of breast tumors, draining lymph nodes, adjacent tissues (dated by TCRdb to about 2016). Lymph node samples came from the axillary draining lymph nodes of breast cancer patients. Libraries were prepared through multiplex PCR. The run used an Illumina HiSeq 2000. In-frame beta chains were kept once TCRdb had trimmed the public reads at Q25 with fastp and called clones with MiXCR. CDR3 protein sequences are deduplicated, and each keeps its most common genes and DNA. Recorded for this sample are 200,000 to 250,000 distinct CDR3 sequences; roughly 30% of them occurred a single time. 1.2% to 1.5% of the sample is in the top ten clones. Sequenced material: axillary lymph node tissue. The source is a female donor with breast cancer. Some clones in this sample may be carry-over from other donors' samples.

This clonotype has a count of ten or more. The J gene is TRBJ2-7, the V gene TRBV6-6; the D is unclear. Trimming left V 5 bases short and J 1 base short, with 15 bases between. The germline V gene encodes CDR1 MNHNY and CDR2 SVGAGI (reference sequence). The CDR3 is 15 amino acids. CDR3 in DNA: TGTGCCAGCAGTCCCATGTACATAACTTCCTACGAGCAGTACTTC. Translated, it gives CASSPMYITSYEQYF.

This clonotype has just a few counts. The chain uses TRBV30 and TRBJ2-1; 13 bases are a match to TRBD2. The CDR3 loop spans 15 amino acids. Trimming cost V 3 bases and J 7 bases; bases outside gene matches: 6. Germline loops: CDR1 GTSNPN, CDR2 SVGIG (reference sequence). The CDR3 DNA follows: TGTGCCTGGAGACTACTAGCGGGAGGGAGTAATGAGCAGTTCTTC. It yields the protein CAWRLLAGGSNEQFF. The full variable domain, in which reference TRBV30 and TRBJ2-1 provide the parts outside the CDR3, is SQTIHQWPATLVQPVGSPLSLECTVEGTSNPNLYWYRQAAGRGLQLLFYSVGIGQISSEVPQNLSASRPQDRQFILSSKKLLLSDSGFYLCAWRLLAGGSNEQFFGPGTRLTVL.

The chain combines TRBV15 with TRBJ2-1; 9 bases are a match to TRBD2. Trimming cost V 3 bases and J 2 bases; bases outside gene matches: 5. The CDR3 runs to 16 residues. Germline-derived CDR1 and CDR2 are LNHNV and YYDKDF (reference sequence). The CDR3 region is CATSSLAGATYNEQFF. Here the CDR3 DNA reads TGTGCCACCAGCAGCTTAGCGGGAGCGACCTACAATGAGCAGTTCTTC.

This clonotype appeared many times. The chain combines TRBV2 with TRBJ2-1; 9 bases are shared with TRBD1. Per germline, CDR1 SNHLY and CDR2 FYNNEI. This CDR3 region has 13 residues. The J segment lost 9 bases and the V segment lost 1 base, leaving 1 base of the junction unmatched. CDR3 DNA sequence: TGTGCCAGCAGTGAAGTGACAGGGGGTGAGCAGTTCTTC. Encoded protein: CASSEVTGGEQFF.

This chain links TRBV12-3 or TRBV12-4 with TRBJ1-2; TRBD1 aligns across 8 bases. Trimming at V came to 4 bases and at J to 2 bases, leaving 6 bases not matched to a gene. The CDR3 extends over 15 amino acids. CDR3 nucleotide sequence: TGTGCCAGCAGTTCCGACAGGGGACAAAACTATGGCTACACCTTC. As protein: CASSSDRGQNYGYTF.

The chain joins TRBV2 to TRBJ2-2; 7 nucleotides agree with TRBD1. Germline CDR1 is SNHLY and CDR2 is FYNNEI. Trimming cost V 2 bases and J 3 bases; bases outside gene matches: 18. This CDR3 comprises 20 residues. DNA of the CDR3: TGTGCCAGCAGTGAACTCCAGGGGGAGAGGGAGTATGGGGACACCGGGGAGCTGTTTTTT. Translated, it gives CASSELQGEREYGDTGELFF.

DNA of the CDR3: TGTGCCAGCAGCCAGGGCAGTGCCCTCCACAATGAGCAGTTCTTC. Residues: CASSQGSALHNEQFF. The gene calls are TRBV7-9 and TRBJ2-1; weak D call: TRBD1 (5 bases). The CDR3 is 15 residues long. V was cut by 5 bases and J by 5 bases, with 16 bases left in between. Germline values: CDR1 SEHNR, CDR2 FQNEAQ (reference sequence).

This clonotype was detected ten times or more. The V call is TRBV16, the J call TRBJ1-5; unclear D gene. CDR1 is KGHSY and CDR2 is FQNENV in the germline V gene. This CDR3 comprises 16 residues. V dropped 2 bases and J dropped 3 bases, with 14 bases sitting between them. CDR3 residues: CASSQRVVSPNQPQHF. In nucleotides, the CDR3 is TGTGCCAGCAGCCAAAGAGTAGTCAGCCCCAATCAGCCCCAGCATTTT.

The V and J genes are TRBV11-2 and TRBJ1-1; no reliable D call. CDR3 length equals 15 residues. The germline CDR1 and CDR2 sequences are SGHAT and FQNNGV. The V end was cut by 1 base, the J end by 4 bases, with 13 bases between. DNA of the CDR3: TGTGCCAGCAGCTTAGTGTCCGGGATCGGCACTGAAGCTTTCTTT. This gives the protein CASSLVSGIGTEAFF.

The CDR3 region is CASSPGTGKGAGYTF. The DNA for the CDR3 is TGCGCCAGCAGCCCCGGGACAGGGAAAGGAGCTGGCTACACCTTC. V and J are TRBV5-1 and TRBJ1-2, with 9 bases fitting TRBD1. In germline, CDR1 is SGHRS, CDR2 YFSETQ. This CDR3 comprises 15 residues. The J segment lost 7 bases and the V segment lost 4 bases, leaving 11 bases of the junction unmatched.

A note on this clonotype: A much larger clone lies one base from this, so it may be a read error. The chain employs TRBV6-6 and TRBJ2-7, with 7 bases that match TRBD1. This CDR3 is 15 amino acids long. Germline assignment: CDR1 MNHNY and CDR2 SVGAGI (reference sequence). As DNA, the CDR3 is TGTGCCAGCAGTTACAAAAAGGGACAGACCTACGAGCGGTACTTC. As protein: CASSYKKGQTYERYF.

This clonotype was observed at least ten times. The chain combines TRBV6-1 with TRBJ2-7; TRBD1 agrees at 7 bases. The CDR3 has 13 residues. Losses at the gene ends were 10 bases for V and 2 bases for J; bases not matched to a gene: 8. Germline CDR1 reads MNHNS; CDR2 reads SASEGT. The CDR3 loop reads CATLRGTAYEQYF. The CDR3 DNA is TGTGCCACCCTGAGGGGGACAGCCTACGAGCAGTACTTC.

The chain combines TRBV5-1 with TRBJ1-4, with TRBD1 as a possible D gene (5 bases). The CDR3 covers 18 residues. Per the germline V gene, CDR1 is SGHRS and CDR2 is YFSETQ. Trimming removed 4 bases from V and 8 bases from J, with 27 bases in between. The CDR3 protein is CASSLYIFSGIGDEKLFF. The CDR3 bases are TGCGCCAGCAGCCTATACATCTTTAGCGGGATAGGGGACGAAAAACTGTTTTTT.

Many counts were recorded for this clonotype. The gene calls are TRBV20-1 and TRBJ2-5, with 9 bases fitting TRBD2. The CDR3 has 18 residues. Unmatched junction bases numbered 16, after V lost 1 base and J lost 4 bases. Per germline, CDR1 DFQATT and CDR2 SNEGSKA (reference sequence). CDR3 sequence reads: CSARGSGGGGGRVETQYF. For the CDR3, the DNA is TGCAGTGCTAGAGGGTCGGGTGGCGGCGGCGGGAGGGTAGAGACCCAGTACTTC.

This clonotype was recorded many times. The V call is TRBV7-2, the J call TRBJ2-2; TRBD2 agrees at 7 bases. CDR3 length: 13 residues. The V and J ends lost 8 bases and 7 bases, in that order; junction bases with no gene match: 7. The germline V gene has CDR1 SGHTA and CDR2 FQGNSA. Here the CDR3 DNA reads TGTGCCAGCGGACTAGTTATTGGCGGGGAGCTGTTTTTT. Protein product: CASGLVIGGELFF.